This section outlines one T cell receptor (beta chain) sequence together with its context. Ages ranged from 18 to 89 years, with residence in more than 20 US areas. The data were obtained in a study of blood T cell repertoires in COVID-19. Study-level information: Both acute and convalescent COVID-19 samples were obtained from the United States, Italy and Spain. T cells, B-cell-depleted T cells, or PBMCs provided the cDNA or gDNA that served as material.

J gave up 0 bases and V 1 base, and 7 bases lay outside the gene matches. Germline loops: CDR1 KGHDR, CDR2 SFDVKD. The CDR3 runs 17 residues. Per the original methods: Estimation of nucleated cell counts relied on the amplification of reference gene primers. Sequencing was performed with immunoSEQ multiplex PCR; in TCRdb, only in-frame clones are kept and a portion is missing. V, J and clone size derive from that table, while D and trimming were established from the DNA sequence. In the table there are around 250,000 clones, 91% of which are singletons. The clonotype was recovered from a human donor in a cohort exposed to, infected with or recovered from COVID-19 (not recorded which). The donor label of this sample is uncertain. The material sequenced was PBMCs or T cells enriched from blood (not recorded which). This sequence joins TRBV24-1 and TRBJ1-1, with 7 nucleotides matching TRBD1. Here the CDR3 reads CATSDLQDRLLNTEAFF. CDR3 coding DNA: TGTGCCACCAGTGATTTACAGGACAGGCTTTTGAACACTGAAGCTTTCTTT.